This T cell receptor (beta chain) came from a study of shared clonotypes between healthy human individuals. Germline CDR1 is MNHEY and CDR2 is SMNVEV (reference sequence). The CDR3 runs to 14 residues. The V end lost 5 bases, the J end lost 9 bases, and 16 bases lay between the germline ends. Genomic DNA from each subset was divided evenly over several immunoSEQ plates. Only in-frame clones appear in the TCRdb table, and some are missing; sequencing was by immunoSEQ multiplex PCR. The sample comprises about 2.1 million clones, 85% to 95% of which are singletons, and 1.5% to 2% rests with the top ten. CD45RO-negative CD8 cells positively selected for CCR7 made up the naive population, which excluded terminally differentiated effector memory CD45RA+ cells. Study-level findings and limits: Generation probabilities were higher for clonotypes shared across all four sorted-subset donors than for unshared ones. Clonotype sharing among donors was thought likely to change with sequencing depth.

About this clone itself: Its antigen remains unidentified.

Sequencing was carried out using naive CD8+ T cells from PBMCs. J is TRBJ2-2 and V is TRBV27, with TRBD2 as a possible D gene (5 bases). The TCR was taken from a man younger than 30 in good health. Some clones in this sample may be carry-over from other donors' samples. As DNA, the CDR3 is TGTGCCAGCAGTCCAGGTTTGAGGGCGTGGGAGCTGTTTTTT. It specifies CASSPGLRAWELFF.